These 10 T cell receptor beta chains share one sample of origin, sequenced in a study of cytomegalovirus exposure and HLA in healthy donors. It was with 60 Vbeta and 13 Jbeta primers that the PCR ran. The protocol was immunoSEQ multiplex PCR, while the TCRdb copy is restricted to in-frame clones and leaves out a portion. Among tens of thousands of clones listed, about 83% were seen once. The source material was PBMCs. Every receptor here comes from a woman under 30 in good health and CMV-seropositive.

The J gene is TRBJ2-2, the V gene TRBV5-1; 7 bases agree with TRBD1. CDR1 SGHRS and CDR2 YFSETQ come from the germline V gene. With 4 bases clipped from V and 6 bases from J, the junction kept 6 bases outside the gene matches. The CDR3 covers 14 residues. The CDR3 DNA follows: TGCGCCAGCAGCCCGACAGGGAGCTCCGGGGAGCTGTTTTTT. It specifies CASSPTGSSGELFF.

In nucleotides, the CDR3 is TGTGCCAGCAGTTATCGGGACAGCTATCTTTATGGCTACACCTTC. The encoded protein is CASSYRDSYLYGYTF. The V call is TRBV6-5, the J call TRBJ1-2; 7 positions match TRBD1. CDR1 and CDR2 (germline): MNHEY, SVGAGI. The ends lost 3 bases at V and 5 bases at J; junction bases unmatched: 9. The CDR3 is made up of 15 amino acids.

This CDR3 is CASSFRPQHF. DNA for the CDR3: TGTGCCAGCAGTTTTCGGCCCCAGCATTTT. V and J are TRBV27 and TRBJ1-5, with D uncertain. V was pared by 3 bases and J by 9 bases, with 3 bases between. CDR1 MNHEY and CDR2 SMNVEV come from the germline V gene (reference sequence). This CDR3 is built from 10 residues.

CDR3 in DNA: TGTGCCAGCAGTTACTCGGGGGGTCCCTATGGCTACACCTTC. Protein sequence: CASSYSGGPYGYTF. The chain combines TRBV6-5 with TRBJ1-2; possible D gene TRBD1, 5 bases. CDR3 length: 14 residues. V gave up 0 bases and J gave up 4 bases, with 9 bases separating them. Germline V gene sequence: CDR1 MNHEY, CDR2 SVGAGI.

This rearrangement joins TRBV5-6 to TRBJ1-1, with a possible D match to TRBD1 (5 bases). The CDR3 runs 13 residues. Germline CDR1 SGHDT, CDR2 YYEEEE. The V end was cut by 5 bases, the J end by 3 bases, with 11 bases between. CDR3 in amino acids: CASSYLGDTEAFF. The CDR3 coding sequence is TGTGCCAGCAGTTACCTAGGGGACACTGAAGCTTTCTTT.

The chain carries TRBV6-1 and TRBJ2-5; TRBD1 matches 9 bases. V was clipped by 4 bases and J by 5 bases; unmatched bases: 8. CDR3 length equals 15 residues. The V gene's germline CDR1 is MNHNS and CDR2 SASEGT. CDR3 nucleotide sequence: TGTGCCAGCAGTGCCCAAGGGACAGGGCGGGAGACCCAGTACTTC. It specifies CASSAQGTGRETQYF.

This chain connects TRBV2 to TRBJ2-3, with a possible D match to TRBD2 (5 bases). CDR3 length equals 14 residues. Between the trimmed V and J ends, which lost 3 bases and 7 bases, there was a span of 14 bases. Germline CDR1 is SNHLY and CDR2 is FYNNEI. CDR3 loop: CASSDQAAGHTQYF. The CDR3 DNA reads TGTGCCAGCAGTGATCAAGCGGCTGGGCATACGCAGTATTTT.

V is TRBV15 and J is TRBJ2-3; a possible D gene is TRBD2 (5 bases). V dropped 1 base and J dropped 2 bases, with 10 bases sitting between them. The germline gives CDR1 LNHNV, CDR2 YYDKDF (reference sequence). The CDR3 consists of 15 residues. CDR3 amino acids: CATSRVGRTTDTQYF. The CDR3 region has the DNA TGTGCCACCAGCAGAGTAGGGAGAACCACAGATACGCAGTATTTT.

The chain recombines TRBV5-1 with TRBJ1-2; maybe TRBD1 (6 bases). V lost 4 bases to trimming and J lost 5 bases, with 12 bases between them. Germline assignment: CDR1 SGHRS and CDR2 YFSETQ. This CDR3 is 13 amino acids long. CDR3 coding DNA: TGCGCCAGCAGCAACGGACAGATATATGGCTACACCTTC. Protein product: CASSNGQIYGYTF.

This clone was found once. The rearrangement uses TRBV27 and TRBJ2-1; 7 nucleotides agree with TRBD2. The germline V gene has CDR1 MNHEY and CDR2 SMNVEV (reference sequence). The CDR3 consists of 16 residues. J lost 4 bases, V lost 7 bases, and 13 bases had no gene match. This chain's CDR3 is CASNQNPLAAYNEQFF. The CDR3 nucleotides read TGTGCCAGCAACCAGAACCCCCTAGCGGCTTACAATGAGCAGTTCTTC.